This is a list of T cell receptor beta chains from one sample in a study of CD8 T cells in ankylosing spondylitis. Via MiXCR, TCRdb re-called the 5' RACE reads, giving one row per CDR3 protein. The sample yields under 450,000 distinct CDR3 sequences, 20% seen once. The sequenced sample was blood, either unsorted or a sorted T cell fraction (not recorded which). Receptors originate from a male donor with ankylosing spondylitis or in good health (not recorded which). Both conserved end residues are part of each CDR3. Fields, in order: D gene, clone size, J gene, V gene, CDR3 protein, CDR3 DNA. The D gene is left open where the match is weak. Size is stated for part of the rows, as once, few or many counts, or as a class when the clone is expanded.

. . TRBJ2-7 TRBV4-1 CASSQVVGLGAYEQYF TGCGCCAGCAGCCAAGTGGTGGGGTTGGGAGCCTACGAGCAGTACTTC
. few TRBJ2-5 TRBV4-1 CASSQTAEETQYF TGCGCCAGCAGCCAAACCGCCGAAGAGACCCAGTACTTC
. . TRBJ1-4 TRBV10-3 CAIRGPDQEKLFF TGTGCCATCAGGGGCCCCGATCAAGAAAAACTGTTTTTT
. . TRBJ2-2 TRBV12-3/TRBV12-4 CATNPGLLTNTGELFF TGTGCCACCAACCCGGGACTGTTGACAAACACCGGGGAGCTGTTTTTT
. many TRBJ2-7 TRBV5-1 CASSLVPYEQYF TGTGCCAGCAGCTTAGTCCCCTACGAGCAGTACTTC
. few TRBJ2-7 TRBV12-3/TRBV12-4 CASGPDVDEQYF TGTGCCAGCGGCCCGGACGTAGACGAGCAGTACTTC
TRBD1 . TRBJ2-5 TRBV7-9 CASSPSLRTGQETQYF TGTGCCAGCAGCCCGAGCCTCCGGACAGGCCAAGAGACCCAGTACTTC
TRBD2 . TRBJ2-3 TRBV29-1 CSVYLAVAGTDTQYF TGCAGCGTTTATCTAGCGGTCGCCGGCACAGATACGCAGTATTTT
. few TRBJ2-1 TRBV20-1 CSARGTTRGSEQFF TGCAGTGCAAGGGGGACGACGCGTGGGAGCGAGCAGTTCTTC
. few TRBJ2-4 TRBV29-1 CSVESGLDNIQYF TGCAGCGTTGAATCTGGGTTAGACAACATTCAGTACTTC